These T cell receptor beta chains were read from a single sample in a study of T cell responses to AZD1222 COVID-19 vaccine. The repertoire was sequenced with immunoSEQ multiplex PCR; TCRdb's copy has only in-frame clones and lacks some. The sample contains about 130,000 clones, 90% to 95% of which appear only once. The sample here was peripheral blood, taken on day 0 of AZD1222 vaccination. The receptor set was obtained from an adult in good health. Both conserved end residues are part of each CDR3. D genes are given only for firm matches. Some rows have no size entry. The others give once, few or many, or a class for an expanded clone.

abundance	j_gene	d_gene	v_gene	CDR3aa	CDR3nt
.	TRBJ2-7	TRBD1	TRBV28	CASSPPLGQGGSYEQYF	TGTGCCAGCAGCCCCCCCCTTGGACAGGGGGGTTCCTACGAGCAGTACTTC
.	TRBJ1-2	.	TRBV15	CATSTFTRNTRLDGYTF	TGTGCCACCAGCACCTTTACACGGAACACACGCTTGGATGGCTACACCTTC
once	TRBJ1-4	TRBD1	TRBV4-3	CASSQDGQGVKEKLFF	TGCGCCAGCAGCCAGGATGGACAGGGTGTTAAAGAAAAACTGTTTTTT
.	TRBJ2-4	.	TRBV18	CTSSPLGTAKNIQYF	TGTACCAGCTCACCCCTAGGGACGGCCAAAAACATTCAGTACTTC
.	TRBJ1-3	.	TRBV4-3	CASSQDPIDRTGNTIYF	TGCGCCAGCAGCCAAGACCCCATAGATAGGACTGGAAACACCATATATTTT
.	TRBJ2-1	TRBD2	TRBV11-3	CASSSSSSGGYNEQFF	TGTGCCAGCAGCTCCTCTTCCAGCGGGGGGTACAATGAGCAGTTCTTC
.	TRBJ1-1	.	TRBV14	CASSQVRLSNTEAFF	TGTGCCAGCAGCCAAGTTCGGCTATCGAACACTGAAGCTTTCTTT
.	TRBJ1-1	.	TRBV19	CASSDEGLRTEAFF	TGTGCCAGTAGTGACGAGGGGCTAAGGACTGAAGCTTTCTTT
once	TRBJ1-2	.	TRBV19	CASSILGQGPGYTF	TGTGCCAGTAGTATCCTCGGGCAGGGACCTGGCTACACCTTC
.	TRBJ1-1	.	TRBV7-9	CASSLGGVASEAFF	TGTGCCAGCAGCTTAGGAGGGGTTGCGTCTGAAGCTTTCTTT
.	TRBJ2-1	TRBD2	TRBV30	CAWSVVSGGNNEQFF	TGTGCCTGGAGTGTAGTATCGGGAGGGAACAATGAGCAGTTCTTC
.	TRBJ2-7	TRBD1	TRBV6-5	CASRNDRVTYEQYF	TGTGCCAGCAGAAACGACAGGGTCACCTACGAGCAGTACTTC
.	TRBJ2-7	TRBD1	TRBV4-1	CASSQVPGQGDYEQYF	TGCGCCAGCAGCCAGGTCCCGGGACAGGGGGACTACGAGCAGTACTTC
.	TRBJ2-7	.	TRBV18	CASSRLAGQGTGSYEQYF	TGTGCCAGCTCACGACTAGCGGGACAGGGGACTGGCTCCTACGAGCAGTACTTC
.	TRBJ1-2	.	TRBV7-9	CASSSDWGENYGYTF	TGTGCCAGCAGCTCAGACTGGGGAGAGAACTATGGCTACACCTTC
.	TRBJ2-7	TRBD2	TRBV2	CASNPGGRYEQYF	TGTGCCAGCAATCCGGGGGGTCGGTACGAGCAGTACTTC
few	TRBJ2-7	.	TRBV30	CAWSVNLYEQYF	TGTGCCTGGAGTGTAAACCTCTACGAGCAGTACTTC
.	TRBJ1-4	.	TRBV12-3/TRBV12-4	CASSGGREKLFF	TGTGCCAGCAGTGGGGGGCGGGAAAAACTGTTTTTT
.	TRBJ1-1	.	TRBV11-2	CASSLAVNTEAFF	TGTGCCAGCAGCTTAGCGGTGAACACTGAAGCTTTCTTT
.	TRBJ1-5	TRBD1	TRBV19	CASSRGTGLSNQPQHF	TGTGCCAGTAGTAGGGGGACAGGGCTTAGCAATCAGCCCCAGCATTTT
.	TRBJ2-7	TRBD2	TRBV5-6	CASTRAGASSYEQYF	TGTGCCAGCACCCGTGCGGGAGCCTCCTCCTACGAGCAGTACTTC
.	TRBJ1-2	TRBD1	TRBV30	CAWSVRGTAYGYTF	TGTGCCTGGAGTGTACGAGGGACAGCCTATGGCTACACCTTC
.	TRBJ1-6	TRBD1	TRBV6-5	CASRGTADSPLHF	TGTGCCAGCAGGGGGACAGCGGATTCACCCCTCCACTTT
few	TRBJ2-3	TRBD2	TRBV10-3	CAISPGGGDTQYF	TGTGCCATCAGCCCTGGGGGAGGGGATACGCAGTATTTT
.	TRBJ2-7	.	TRBV19	CASSIWGRPLEQYF	TGTGCCAGTAGTATCTGGGGCAGACCCCTGGAGCAGTACTTC
.	TRBJ1-4	.	TRBV18	CASSLGLATNEKLFF	TGTGCCAGCTCACTCGGCCTAGCAACTAATGAAAAACTGTTTTTT
few	TRBJ2-1	TRBD2	TRBV7-3	CASSLAGAPGGEQFF	TGTGCCAGCAGCCTAGCGGGAGCCCCCGGGGGTGAGCAGTTCTTC
few	TRBJ1-5	.	TRBV3-1/TRBV3-2	CASSQVSGGNQPQHF	TGTGCCAGCAGCCAAGTATCAGGGGGCAATCAGCCCCAGCATTTT
.	TRBJ2-7	TRBD2	TRBV2	CASSTGTSGPYEQYF	TGTGCCAGCAGCACCGGGACTAGCGGGCCCTACGAGCAGTACTTC
.	TRBJ2-2	.	TRBV28	CASSLNTGELFF	TGTGCCAGCAGTTTAAACACCGGGGAGCTGTTTTTT
.	TRBJ2-7	TRBD2	TRBV6-1	CASSALMGLAGGNEQYF	TGTGCCAGCAGTGCTCTGATGGGACTAGCGGGAGGAAACGAGCAGTACTTC
.	TRBJ1-1	.	TRBV19	CASIPDKNTEAFF	TGTGCCAGTATCCCGGACAAGAACACTGAAGCTTTCTTT
.	TRBJ1-2	.	TRBV28	CASSFRSYGYTF	TGTGCCAGCAGTTTCCGGTCCTATGGCTACACCTTC
once	TRBJ1-1	TRBD1	TRBV28	CASRQGGTEAFF	TGTGCCAGTCGACAGGGAGGCACTGAAGCTTTCTTT
.	TRBJ2-2	TRBD1	TRBV27	CASRETGLSNGELFF	TGTGCCAGCAGAGAGACAGGGTTAAGTAACGGGGAGCTGTTTTTT
.	TRBJ1-2	.	TRBV2	CASRGGANYGYTF	TGTGCCAGCAGAGGGGGAGCTAACTATGGCTACACCTTC
.	TRBJ2-7	TRBD1	TRBV7-8	CASSLEGTGKYEQYF	TGTGCCAGCAGCTTAGAGGGGACAGGGAAATACGAGCAGTACTTC
.	TRBJ2-3	.	TRBV9	CASSQSGGKDTQYF	TGTGCCAGCAGCCAAAGTGGCGGGAAGGATACGCAGTATTTT
.	TRBJ2-7	.	TRBV5-4	CASSLEGGLSYEQYF	TGTGCCAGCAGCTTGGAAGGGGGACTCTCCTACGAGCAGTACTTC
.	TRBJ1-5	.	TRBV9	CASSVAGGNQPQHF	TGTGCCAGCAGCGTAGCTGGAGGGAATCAGCCCCAGCATTTT
.	TRBJ2-2	.	TRBV6-5	CASSYSRGNTGELFF	TGTGCCAGCAGTTACTCGAGGGGGAACACCGGGGAGCTGTTTTTT
.	TRBJ2-1	TRBD2	TRBV7-3	CASSLTGGDPPYNEQFF	TGTGCCAGCAGCTTAACGGGGGGGGACCCGCCCTACAATGAGCAGTTCTTC
.	TRBJ2-4	TRBD1	TRBV19	CASRPGQGVSRGKNIQYF	TGTGCCAGTAGGCCGGGACAGGGGGTGTCGCGGGGCAAAAACATTCAGTACTTC
.	TRBJ1-2	.	TRBV3-1/TRBV3-2	CASSRQEGGWYGYTF	TGTGCCAGCAGCCGCCAAGAGGGAGGGTGGTATGGCTACACCTTC
once	TRBJ1-4	TRBD1	TRBV3-1/TRBV3-2	CASSPGGTVNEKLFF	TGTGCCAGCAGCCCAGGCGGGACAGTTAATGAAAAACTGTTTTTT
.	TRBJ1-2	TRBD1	TRBV12-5	CASGLAGQGNVKGYTF	TGTGCTAGTGGTTTGGCCGGACAGGGAAATGTTAAAGGCTACACCTTC
.	TRBJ1-1	TRBD1	TRBV6-4	CASSVDRANTEAFF	TGTGCCAGCAGTGTCGACAGGGCGAACACTGAAGCTTTCTTT
.	TRBJ1-2	TRBD1	TRBV29-1	CSVVGQGRNGYTF	TGCAGCGTCGTGGGACAGGGAAGAAATGGCTACACCTTC
.	TRBJ1-3	.	TRBV4-2	CASSPPPRSGLGNTIYF	TGTGCCAGCAGCCCCCCCCCTCGGTCGGGGCTCGGAAACACCATATATTTT